This T cell receptor beta chain was captured by sequencing in a study of T cells in localized non-small cell lung cancer (dated by TCRdb to about 2020). At the level of the whole study: Comparing tumors with uninvolved tumor-adjacent lungs, the study looked at the T cell repertoires of approximately 250 patients with early-stage NSCLC. All 250 or so NSCLC patients in the cohort were treatment-naive and had localized lung tumors that were resected. The mean age of the NSCLC patients was 50 to 85 years, with roughly 120 men and approximately 100 women.

Overall study outcomes, separate from this receptor: Uninvolved tumor-adjacent lung showed the highest T cell clonality, higher than tumor, which suggests more focused antigenic responses in the uninvolved tumor-adjacent lung. Longer overall survival was associated with higher blood T cell density, whereas shorter survival was associated with higher adjacent-lung clonality. Because multi-region tumor sequencing was not performed, intratumor heterogeneity could not be ruled out. Because of the exploratory design, TCR variables were selected using unadjusted p-values without false-discovery rate correction. A median of 57 of the top 100 tumor clones turned up in the paired uninvolved adjacent lung, and roughly 28 of those clones also ranked among the top 100 of that same adjacent lung.

The immunoSEQ Assay was used to sequence TCR beta CDR3 regions from DNA. Concerning the study's data processing: To compute T cell density, TCR beta template counts were normalized to usable DNA, which was estimated by amplifying housekeeping genes. The preseqR package was used to estimate richness by extrapolating to 400,000 templates for PBMC samples and to 120,000 templates for tissue samples. Clonality was calculated as one minus Pielou's evenness. Tissue-enriched TCRs were identified by differential abundance testing using productive amino-acid clonotypes, minimum total count 5 and alpha 0.1. Repertoire overlap between compartments was quantified with the Jaccard Index and Morisita Overlap Index. TCR beta CDR3s were clustered by GLIPH together with public tetramer-defined viral CDR3s, and at least three viral sequences plus V-gene enrichment were required for viral motifs. The table was pulled from immuneACCESS by TCRdb, which kept in-frame rearrangements only. Such tables lose some clones; where checked, under half of the loss comes from unresolved V genes, and the rest has no known cause. The DNA was the basis for D and trimming; V, J and clone size are from that table. The sample has roughly 40,000 clones on record, approximately 81% of them singletons. The leading ten clones occupy roughly 7.3% of the sample.

Turning to this clone: The specificity of this receptor is unknown. The sample holds no much larger clone one base away, and base qualities are not on file.

At diagnosis, tumor, uninvolved tumor-adjacent lung and peripheral blood were collected and then preserved as a mix of FFPE and fresh-frozen material. For TCR repertoire profiling, blood samples were analyzed as peripheral blood mononuclear cells. From the cysteine up to the phenylalanine, the CDR3 has a length of 14 residues. Just CDR3 DNA is preserved here, 42 bases in frame from base 1. Per the germline V gene (reference sequence), MNHNY is the CDR1 and SVGAGI is the CDR2. V was cut back by 4 bases and J by 1 base, leaving a gap of 10 bases between them. Recombination joined TRBV6-6 with TRBJ1-1, with the D gene call left open. The starting material was peripheral blood mononuclear cells, obtained before any cancer treatment. The receptor was derived from a male donor aged 60 or over with stage II lung adenocarcinoma. The CDR3 region reads CASSLIYTNTEAFF. The nucleotide sequence reads as follows: TGTGCCAGCAGTTTAATATACACGAACACTGAAGCTTTCTTT.